The TCR beta chain described here comes from a study of regulatory T cells in long-lasting Graves disease (dated by TCRdb to the early 2020s). The study in broad terms: Newly diagnosed Graves' disease patients had taken antithyroid drugs for less than 3 months. The study took place in China and was registered as a clinical trial. A total of about 33 samples underwent TCR sequencing, from some 13 patients with persistent Graves' disease and approximately 20 patients with newly diagnosed Graves' disease. Persistent Graves' disease patients were compared with newly diagnosed Graves' disease patients by peripheral blood TCR sequencing and RNA sequencing.

Library generation was performed with multiplex PCR. Instrument used: Illumina HiSeq 4000. To build TCR beta libraries, CDR3 regions were amplified by Arm-PCR using iRepertoire HTBI primers. Before sequencing, the PCR products went through gel purification. The authors' pipeline ran thus. Gene usage analysis of CDR3 amino acid clonotypes used the 60 to 75 TRBV and 12 to 15 TRBJ segments found across samples. COPE and FqMerger were used to merge filtered high-quality paired reads into contigs. BLAST was used to align contigs to IMGT TRBV, TRBD and TRBJ reference genes, with CDR3 defined following IMGT. Any clonotype with a frequency above 0.1% was classified as a highly expanded clone. Shannon entropy served as the measure of repertoire diversity, while the Gini coefficient captured V-J evenness. Clonotypes shared by more than one individual were considered public. The public reads were reprocessed in TCRdb via fastp at Q25 and MiXCR, keeping in-frame beta chains. When rows share a CDR3 protein, they turn into one entry using the most common DNA and genes. TCRdb, not the authors, supplied the V and J calls. This sample is represented by 400,000 to 650,000 distinct CDR3 sequences; around 16% of them were singletons. The ten largest clones take up 20% to 30% of the sample.

According to the study, the label for this sample's time point signals: newly diagnosed GD, antithyroid drugs for less than 3 months. RNA was extracted from PBMCs in TRIzol for both TCR sequencing and RNA sequencing. Graves' disease was diagnosed according to American Thyroid Association guidelines. Recruitment of patients was carried out at an endocrinology department in Xi'an, China. Each patient gave 7 to 9.5 milliliters of peripheral blood, collected in an EDTA anticoagulant tube. Ficoll Paque Plus density gradient separation was used to isolate PBMCs, and no additional T cell sorting was done. An Agilent 2100 Bioanalyzer and agarose gel were used to assess RNA quality, and a NanoDrop 2000 was used to measure RNA concentration. Overall results and qualifications from the work: Persistent patients shared more public clonotypes among themselves (around 2,500) than newly diagnosed patients did (about 970). The small sample size was acknowledged by the authors as a limitation that may reduce accuracy. Preferential use of TRBV28, TRBJ1-2 and TRBJ2-5 was observed in persistent disease, whereas TRBV20-1 and TRBJ2-1 were favored in newly diagnosed disease. Persistent Graves' disease patients showed lower TCR Shannon entropy and fewer highly expanded clones than newly diagnosed patients, suggesting clonal expansion. Because the primary lesion, thyroid tissue, could not be accessed, the study looked at peripheral blood alone. Sequencing and analysis were limited to the TCR beta chain.

V lost 3 bases and J lost 5 bases; the stretch between them is 8 bases long. The germline V gene (reference sequence) gives CDR1 as DFQATT and CDR2 as SNEGSKA. The CDR3 measures 11 amino acids from cysteine to phenylalanine. The read is trimmed to its CDR3 DNA, 33 bases read in frame from base 1. Notes on this clonotype: The specificity of this receptor is unknown. Qualities for individual bases were not recorded, and no much larger clone is one base off.

This same sample was also part of a study on T cells in Graves' hyperthyroidism and ophthalmopathy. According to the second study: A patient counted as having stable Graves' hyperthyroidism if no progression to ophthalmopathy occurred over 18 months of follow-up. Hyperthyroidism patients were aged 18 to 65 years and newly diagnosed, with disease duration of less than 2 months. Exclusion was applied to patients with uncontrolled infections, other autoimmune diseases, pregnancy or lactation. Clinical symptoms, serum thyroxine and TRAb, thyroid ultrasound, and orbital computed tomography formed the basis for the diagnoses. The TCR CDR3 was subjected to a first round of RT-PCR using the HTBI primer set and the Qiagen OneStep RT-PCR kit. Most expanded thyroid clonotypes (frequency above 0.001) were also found in blood, which suggests that blood repertoires may mirror thyroid immune responses. In cross-validation, a model built on a 13 V-J signature told ophthalmopathy apart from stable hyperthyroidism with approximately 90% sensitivity and approximately 81% specificity, and in testing the same model reached 80%/75%. In validation, the model predicted progression to ophthalmopathy a median of about 6.5 months before onset, with approximately 71% sensitivity and roughly 79% specificity. TCR V-J signatures able to tell the groups apart were searched for in a discovery cohort of approximately 95 patients, of whom roughly 42 had Graves' ophthalmopathy and 55 to 60 had stable Graves' hyperthyroidism. Prospective prediction of ophthalmopathy was tested in an independent validation cohort of fewer than 20 hyperthyroidism patients and around 16 patients who later progressed to ophthalmopathy. The approximately 98 discovery patients were randomly divided into training and test sets at a 7:3 ratio. The study also compared thyroid tissue and blood T-cell repertoires from 6 or 7 Graves' hyperthyroidism patients. Once sampling was done, hyperthyroidism patients were given methimazole at a starting dose of 30 mg daily, whereas ophthalmopathy patients were given high-dose intravenous methylprednisolone. The libraries were constructed in a second round of multiplex PCR and then size-selected and purified. Paired-end sequencing of the libraries was performed with 100 bp reads on an Illumina HiSeq2000. SOAPnuke was used to process the raw data, throwing out any read that contained adapters or uncalled bases, had a mean Phred below 15, or lacked an exact constant-primer or identifier match. COPE v1.2.5 was used to merge high-quality paired reads, and clonotypes were defined as unique nucleotide sequences. Clonotypes were aligned to IMGT TRBV, TRBD and TRBJ reference segments using MiTCR v1.1. Analysis was restricted to V-J combinations with a frequency above 0.0001, which covered approximately 99% of repertoires. A TCS score was defined as the ratio between F50 (clonal expansion) and ExV (chaos), using BLOSUM62-based TCRdist between CDR3 peptides within each V-J. Welch's t-statistics and random forest reduced several hundred V-J features to some 14, which were used in a naive Bayes classifier (R e1071). Sample size was not statistically predetermined, and investigators were not blinded to group allocation. According to the paper, TCR Vbeta CDR3 sequencing was carried out on about 140 peripheral blood samples, which came from 40 to 45 ophthalmopathy, 70 to 80 hyperthyroidism and around 17 progressor patients.

The clonotype was recovered from a middle-aged woman with Graves disease. Donor details come from another sample of the same person, matched by shared clones. The specimen comprised peripheral blood mononuclear cells (PBMCs), sampled at new diagnosis, from a patient treated with antithyroid drugs. The V and J genes are TRBV20-1 and TRBJ2-7; there is no confident call for the D gene. CDR3 reads: CSASRQNEQYF. At the DNA level, the sequence is TGCAGTGCTAGCCGTCAAAACGAGCAGTACTTC.